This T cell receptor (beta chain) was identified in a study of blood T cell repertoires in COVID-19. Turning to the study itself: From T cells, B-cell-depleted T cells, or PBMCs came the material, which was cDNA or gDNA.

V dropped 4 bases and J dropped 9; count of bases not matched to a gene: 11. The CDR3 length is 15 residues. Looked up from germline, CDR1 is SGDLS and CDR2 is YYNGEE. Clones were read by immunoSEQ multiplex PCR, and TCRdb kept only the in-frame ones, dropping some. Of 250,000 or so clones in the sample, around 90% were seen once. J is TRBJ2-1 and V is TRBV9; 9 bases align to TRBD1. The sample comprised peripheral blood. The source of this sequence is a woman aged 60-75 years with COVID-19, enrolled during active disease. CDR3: CASSMHRGRVGEQFF. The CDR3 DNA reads TGTGCCAGCAGCATGCACAGGGGGCGCGTAGGTGAGCAGTTCTTC.